These 9 T cell receptor beta chains were sequenced from one sample in a study of blood T cells in healthy people across ages. Sample-barcoded 5' priming and a J-beta primer mix drove a second PCR of roughly 6 to 12 cycles. TCRdb reprocessed the 5' RACE reads with MiXCR, giving one entry per CDR3 protein. The sample includes fewer than 1,000,000 distinct CDR3 sequences, under 45% seen only once; the top ten take about a fifth. The sample taken for sequencing was blood. Receptors originate from a man in his sixties in good health.

In its sample, this clonotype was seen a few times. V is TRBV7-2 and J is TRBJ2-7; no clear D gene. CDR3 length: 15 amino acids. Trimming stripped 1 base from V and 3 bases from J, with 13 bases between. Per germline, CDR1 SGHTA and CDR2 FQGNSA. CDR3 DNA: TGTGCCAGCAGCTTAGAAGGGCAGACCAACTACGAGCAGTACTTC. Translating it yields CASSLEGQTNYEQYF. Variable domain in full (rest from reference TRBV7-2 and TRBJ2-7): GAGVSQSPSNKVTEKGKDVELRCDPISGHTALYWYRQSLGQGLEFLIYFQGNSAPDKSGLPSDRFSAERTGGSVSTLTIQRTQQEDSAVYLCASSLEGQTNYEQYFGPGTRLTVT.

The rearrangement links TRBV20-1 to TRBJ2-1; 12 bases map to TRBD2. CDR1 and CDR2 (germline): DFQATT, SNEGSKA (reference sequence). After removal of 1 base from V and 0 bases from J, the junction contained 7 bases not matched to a gene. The CDR3 is 18 residues long. The CDR3 loop is CSARVAGLAGSSYNEQFF. CDR3 nucleotide sequence: TGCAGTGCTAGAGTGGCAGGACTAGCGGGAAGCTCCTACAATGAGCAGTTCTTC.

This sequence joins TRBV7-2 and TRBJ2-1; 7 nucleotides match TRBD2. J was trimmed by 8 bases and V by 8 bases; bases with no gene match: 9. CDR1 is SGHTA and CDR2 is FQGNSA in the germline V gene. The CDR3 is 13 amino acids. The CDR3 region is CASRTSVFDEQFF. In DNA form, the CDR3 reads TGTGCCAGCCGCACTAGCGTTTTCGATGAGCAGTTCTTC. Full variable domain (missing parts from reference TRBV7-2 and TRBJ2-1): GAGVSQSPSNKVTEKGKDVELRCDPISGHTALYWYRQSLGQGLEFLIYFQGNSAPDKSGLPSDRFSAERTGGSVSTLTIQRTQQEDSAVYLCASRTSVFDEQFFGPGTRLTVL.

The gene calls are TRBV20-1 and TRBJ2-5; perhaps TRBD1 as D (6 bases). This CDR3 region has 14 residues. The V gene lost 0 bases and the J gene lost 4 bases, with 12 bases spanning the gap. In germline, CDR1 is DFQATT, CDR2 SNEGSKA (reference sequence). This chain's CDR3 is CSAREGHGLETQYF. The CDR3 nucleotides are TGCAGTGCTAGAGAGGGACACGGACTAGAGACCCAGTACTTC.

This clonotype came up a few times. V and J are TRBV25-1 and TRBJ2-3; D is unclear. This CDR3 region has 16 residues. Germline CDR1 and CDR2: MGHDK and SYGVNS. The V end lost 3 bases, the J end lost 0 bases, and 13 bases lay between the germline ends. DNA for the CDR3: TGTGCCAGCAGTGAGGGGTGGCAGACTAGCACAGATACGCAGTATTTT. Amino acid sequence: CASSEGWQTSTDTQYF.

The V and J genes are TRBV7-2 and TRBJ1-2; TRBD1 might be the D (6 bases). Between the trimmed V and J ends, which lost 1 base and 1 base, there was a span of 19 bases. Germline V gives CDR1 SGHTA, CDR2 FQGNSA. The CDR3 has 18 residues. The CDR3: CASSLGNKIRGGNYGYTF. The CDR3 DNA follows: TGTGCCAGCAGCTTAGGGAACAAAATCAGAGGGGGTAACTATGGCTACACCTTC.

This clonotype was counted a few times. V and J are TRBV6-5 and TRBJ1-2; no firm D call. This CDR3 is 15 amino acids long. Germline assignment: CDR1 MNHEY and CDR2 SVGAGI. V was cut by 0 bases and J by 4 bases, with 12 bases left in between. The CDR3 reads CASSYSIRSVYGYTF. The CDR3 bases are TGTGCCAGCAGTTACTCGATTAGATCGGTCTATGGCTACACCTTC.

V usage is TRBV7-9 and J usage is TRBJ2-1; a weak D match, TRBD1 (6 bases). This CDR3 spans 15 amino acids. The V and J ends lost 4 bases and 1 base respectively, with 11 bases between them. CDR1 is SEHNR and CDR2 is FQNEAQ in the germline V gene (reference sequence). The CDR3 nucleotides are TGTGCCAGCAGCTCTTACCAGGGGTCCTACAATGAGCAGTTCTTC. As protein: CASSSYQGSYNEQFF.

On this clonotype itself: One end of the junction is discordant with germline, which a read error may explain. The chain is built from TRBV29-1 and TRBJ2-1; either TRBD1 or TRBD2 may supply D (6 bases each). This CDR3 is built from 12 residues. The V gene's germline CDR1 is SQVTM and CDR2 ANQGSEA. The chain's CDR3 is CGVEGGTNEQFF. The CDR3 DNA sequence: TGCGGCGTTGAAGGGGGGACCAATGAGCAGTTCTTC.